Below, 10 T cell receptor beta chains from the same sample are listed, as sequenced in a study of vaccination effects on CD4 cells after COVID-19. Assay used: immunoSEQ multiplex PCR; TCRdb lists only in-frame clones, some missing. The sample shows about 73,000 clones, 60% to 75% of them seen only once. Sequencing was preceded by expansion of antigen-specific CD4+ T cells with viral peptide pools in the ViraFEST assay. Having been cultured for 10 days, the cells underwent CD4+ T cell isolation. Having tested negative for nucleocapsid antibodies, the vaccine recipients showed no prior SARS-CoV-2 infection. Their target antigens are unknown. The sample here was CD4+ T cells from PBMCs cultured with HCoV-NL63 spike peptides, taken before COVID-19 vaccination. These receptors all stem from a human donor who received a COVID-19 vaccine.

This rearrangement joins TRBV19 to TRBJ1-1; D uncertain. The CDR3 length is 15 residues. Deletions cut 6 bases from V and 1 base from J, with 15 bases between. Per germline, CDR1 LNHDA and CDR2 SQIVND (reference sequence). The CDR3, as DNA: TGTGCCAGTAGGACCCGGAGCCCGACGAACACTGAAGCTTTCTTT. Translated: CASRTRSPTNTEAFF.

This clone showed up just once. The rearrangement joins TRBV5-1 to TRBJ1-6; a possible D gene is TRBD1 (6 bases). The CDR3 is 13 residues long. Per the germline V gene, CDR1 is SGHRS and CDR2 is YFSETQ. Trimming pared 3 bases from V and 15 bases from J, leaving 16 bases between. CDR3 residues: CASSWGQGQDLHF. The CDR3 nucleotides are TGCGCCAGCAGCTGGGGGCAGGGTCAGGACCTCCACTTT.

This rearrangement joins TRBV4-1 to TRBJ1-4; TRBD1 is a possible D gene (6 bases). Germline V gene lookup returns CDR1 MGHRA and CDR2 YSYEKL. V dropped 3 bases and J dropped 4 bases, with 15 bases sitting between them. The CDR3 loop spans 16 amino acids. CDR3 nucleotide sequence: TGCGCCAGCAGCCAGGCCCGGGGGGGGCTTAATGAAAAACTGTTTTTT. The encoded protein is CASSQARGGLNEKLFF.

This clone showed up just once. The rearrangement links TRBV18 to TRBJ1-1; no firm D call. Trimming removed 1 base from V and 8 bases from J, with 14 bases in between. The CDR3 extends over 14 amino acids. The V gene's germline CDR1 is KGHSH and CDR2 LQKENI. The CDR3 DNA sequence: TGTGCCAGCTCACCACAAGGTACGGGGTCCGAAGCTTTCTTT. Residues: CASSPQGTGSEAFF.

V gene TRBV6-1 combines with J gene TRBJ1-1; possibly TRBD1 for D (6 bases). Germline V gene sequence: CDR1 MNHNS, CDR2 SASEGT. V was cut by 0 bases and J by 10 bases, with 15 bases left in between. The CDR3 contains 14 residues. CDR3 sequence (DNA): TGTGCCAGCAGTGAAGCGGGACAAGGCTCGGGAGCTTTCTTT. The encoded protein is CASSEAGQGSGAFF.

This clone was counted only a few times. The CDR3 sequence is CATLSGILNTEAFF. For the CDR3, the DNA is TGTGCCACCCTATCAGGGATACTTAACACTGAAGCTTTCTTT. The chain has TRBV28 and TRBJ1-1; weak D call: TRBD1 (5 bases). The germline V and J ends were trimmed by 10 bases and 2 bases, with 17 bases remaining between them. The germline CDR1 and CDR2 sequences are MDHEN and SYDVKM. This CDR3 region has 14 residues.

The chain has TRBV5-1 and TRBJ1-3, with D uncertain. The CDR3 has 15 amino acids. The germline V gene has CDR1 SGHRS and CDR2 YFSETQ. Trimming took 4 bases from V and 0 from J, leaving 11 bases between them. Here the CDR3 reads CASSNGSPSGNTIYF. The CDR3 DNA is TGCGCCAGCAGCAACGGGAGTCCCTCTGGAAACACCATATATTTT.

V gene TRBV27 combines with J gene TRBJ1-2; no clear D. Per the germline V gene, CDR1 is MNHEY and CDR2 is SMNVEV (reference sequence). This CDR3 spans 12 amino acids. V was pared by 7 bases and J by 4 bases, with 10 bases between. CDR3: CASTGRGYGYTF. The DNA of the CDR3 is TGTGCCAGCACGGGCAGAGGCTATGGCTACACCTTC.

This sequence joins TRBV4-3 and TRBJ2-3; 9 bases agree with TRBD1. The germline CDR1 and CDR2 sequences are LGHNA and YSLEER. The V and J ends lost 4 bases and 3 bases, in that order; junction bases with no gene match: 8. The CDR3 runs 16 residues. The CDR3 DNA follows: TGCGCCAGCAGCCTCGAACAGGGGGCAGTGACAGATACGCAGTATTTT. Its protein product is CASSLEQGAVTDTQYF.

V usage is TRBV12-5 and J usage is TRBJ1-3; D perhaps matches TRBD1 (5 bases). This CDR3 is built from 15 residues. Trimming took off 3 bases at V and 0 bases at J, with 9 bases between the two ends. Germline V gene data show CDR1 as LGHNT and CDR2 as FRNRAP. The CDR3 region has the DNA TGTGCTAGTGGTTTAGGCGGGGGCTCTGGAAACACCATATATTTT. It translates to CASGLGGGSGNTIYF.